The 18 T cell receptor beta chains below all came from one sample that was sequenced in a study of T cell repertoires in cytomegalovirus infection. TCRdb re-analysed the reads in MiXCR, keeping a single row per CDR3 protein. Of under 200,000 distinct CDR3 sequences in the sample, roughly 9% are singletons; the top ten hold approximately 4.2%. The sample comprised PBMCs. These receptors all stem from a human donor in good health (CMV status not recorded). Some clones in this sample may be carry-over from other donors' samples.

This clonotype has a count of ten or more. CDR3 coding DNA: TGTGCCAGCAGCCCCCCGAGCGGGAGAACTAATGAGCAGTTCTTC. Translation: CASSPPSGRTNEQFF. The chain links TRBV7-2 to TRBJ2-1, with 8 bases fitting TRBD2. The CDR3 loop spans 15 amino acids. The ends lost 5 bases at V and 7 bases at J; junction bases unmatched: 10. Germline CDR1 SGHTA, CDR2 FQGNSA.

This clonotype was seen ten or more times. The chain carries TRBV7-6 and TRBJ1-4, with 9 bases lining up with TRBD1. The CDR3 consists of 15 residues. Germline values: CDR1 SGHVS, CDR2 FNYEAQ. V gave up 3 bases and J gave up 8 bases; unmatched junction bases: 7. The CDR3 loop reads CASSLRGQGVEKLFF. The DNA for the CDR3 is TGTGCCAGCAGCTTGCGGGGACAGGGCGTCGAAAAACTGTTTTTT.

The CDR3 sequence is CASMNRGVVGTETQYF. DNA of the CDR3: TGTGCCAGCATGAATCGGGGGGTCGTCGGTACAGAGACCCAGTACTTC. The chain carries TRBV27 and TRBJ2-5; TRBD2 matches at 7 bases. This CDR3 has 16 residues. V trimming: 7 bases; J trimming: 4 bases; junction bases outside the gene matches: 15. Germline lookup yields CDR1 MNHEY and CDR2 SMNVEV (reference sequence).

The rearrangement links TRBV5-6 to TRBJ1-4, with D unresolved. The V end lost 5 bases, the J end lost 8 bases, and 13 bases lay between the germline ends. Germline CDR1 reads SGHDT; CDR2 reads YYEEEE. The CDR3 loop spans 13 amino acids. The DNA for the CDR3 is TGTGCCAGCAGTCTTACGATTGAAGAAAAACTGTTTTTT. Its translation is CASSLTIEEKLFF.

This clonotype was seen a single time. This rearrangement joins TRBV6-2 or TRBV6-3 to TRBJ2-1; D uncertain. The CDR3 spans 13 residues. CDR1 and CDR2 (germline): MNHEY, SVGEGT. V lost 6 bases, J lost 7 bases, and 13 bases lay in between. The CDR3 region is CASSLTNHNEQFF. CDR3 coding DNA: TGTGCCAGCAGCTTGACAAACCATAATGAGCAGTTCTTC.

The rearrangement joins TRBV7-8 to TRBJ2-3; D gene ambiguous. Trimming cost V 8 bases and J 6 bases, with 21 bases left between them. The CDR3 spans 15 residues. In germline, CDR1 is SGHVS, CDR2 FQNEAQ. The CDR3 loop reads CASRLSDLGMDTQYF. In DNA form, the CDR3 reads TGTGCCAGCCGCCTCAGTGACTTAGGAATGGATACGCAGTATTTT.

This clonotype was detected only a few times. V is TRBV19 and J is TRBJ1-2, with unresolved D. Between the trimmed V and J ends, which lost 7 bases and 5 bases, there was a span of 11 bases. The CDR3 loop spans 12 amino acids. Germline loops: CDR1 LNHDA, CDR2 SQIVND (reference sequence). CDR3 sequence: CASMRTGYGYTF. Here the CDR3 DNA reads TGTGCCAGTATGAGGACCGGTTATGGCTACACCTTC.

This clonotype was detected ten times or more. This chain connects TRBV7-2 to TRBJ2-3; D is possibly TRBD2 (5 bases). Per germline, CDR1 SGHTA and CDR2 FQGNSA. The length of the CDR3 is 15 residues. V shed 6 bases and J shed 3 bases, with 16 bases lying between them. In nucleotides, the CDR3 is TGTGCCAGCAGTTACCTTACTAGAGGGACAGATACGCAGTATTTT. This translates into CASSYLTRGTDTQYF. The variable domain in full, completed from reference TRBV7-2 and TRBJ2-3, reads GAGVSQSPSNKVTEKGKDVELRCDPISGHTALYWYRQSLGQGLEFLIYFQGNSAPDKSGLPSDRFSAERTGGSVSTLTIQRTQQEDSAVYLCASSYLTRGTDTQYFGPGTRLTVL.

This clonotype came up many times. The chain uses TRBV7-9 and TRBJ2-5, with 7 positions matching TRBD1. CDR1 and CDR2 (germline): SEHNR, FQNEAQ (reference sequence). The trim removed 2 bases at V and 5 bases at J, leaving 5 bases unmatched. This CDR3 is built from 14 residues. The CDR3 spells CASSLTGVEETQYF. DNA for the CDR3: TGTGCCAGCAGCTTAACAGGGGTTGAGGAGACCCAGTACTTC. Supplemented by reference TRBV7-9 and TRBJ2-5, the full variable domain reads DTGVSQNPRHKITKRGQNVTFRCDPISEHNRLYWYRQTLGQGPEFLTYFQNEAQLEKSRLLSDRFSAERPKGSFSTLEIQRTEQGDSAMYLCASSLTGVEETQYFGPGTRLLVL.

The rearrangement joins TRBV28 to TRBJ1-1; perhaps TRBD1 as D (5 bases). With 2 bases removed from V and 14 bases from J, the gap between germline ends came to 15 bases. This CDR3 is 12 amino acids long. Germline CDR1 and CDR2: MDHEN and SYDVKM. CDR3 in DNA: TGTGCCAGCAGTTTAATGGTGCGGGGGGAGTTCTTT. Amino acid sequence: CASSLMVRGEFF.

Ten or more counts support this clonotype. This chain uses TRBV28 with TRBJ2-2; 10 bases are shared with TRBD1. In germline, CDR1 is MDHEN, CDR2 SYDVKM. The length of the CDR3 is 17 residues. V shed 3 bases and J 3 bases; nucleotides not matched to a gene: 7. The CDR3 sequence is CASSFTGTGAYTGELFF. CDR3 DNA: TGTGCCAGCAGTTTCACCGGGACAGGGGCCTACACCGGGGAGCTGTTTTTT.

This clonotype has more than one count but fewer than ten. The V and J genes are TRBV7-8 and TRBJ1-1; D call uncertain. This CDR3 spans 14 amino acids. Deletions cut 7 bases from V and 1 base from J, with 13 bases between. Germline CDR1 and CDR2: SGHVS and FQNEAQ. The CDR3 is CASTKGDGNTEAFF. The CDR3 region has the DNA TGTGCCAGCACCAAAGGCGACGGGAACACTGAAGCTTTCTTT. Drawing the rest from reference TRBV7-8 and TRBJ1-1, the complete variable domain is GAGVSQSPRYKVAKRGQDVALRCDPISGHVSLFWYQQALGQGPEFLTYFQNEAQLDKSGLPSDRFFAERPEGSVSTLKIQRTQQEDSAVYLCASTKGDGNTEAFFGQGTRLTVV.

This clonotype was recorded at least ten times. V and J are TRBV7-2 and TRBJ1-1, with D unclear. The CDR3 is 13 amino acids. Germline CDR1 and CDR2: SGHTA and FQGNSA. Trimming shortened V by 8 bases and J by 0 bases, and 10 bases separated the two germline ends. CDR3 protein: CASSAFLNTEAFF. In DNA, the CDR3 is TGTGCCAGCTCCGCCTTCTTGAACACTGAAGCTTTCTTT.

This clonotype was seen at least ten times. The chain carries TRBV12-5 and TRBJ2-3; a weak D match, TRBD1 (6 bases). Germline V lookup: CDR1 LGHNT, CDR2 FRNRAP. This CDR3 spans 15 amino acids. Deletions cut 6 bases from V and 2 bases from J, with 15 bases between. The CDR3 nucleotides read TGTGCTAGTGGGCCAGGCCAGGGGACCACAGATACGCAGTATTTT. It encodes CASGPGQGTTDTQYF.

Regarding this clonotype: Given a much more abundant clone one base away, this may be a read error. The chain combines TRBV12-3 or TRBV12-4 with TRBJ2-4; 8 bases agree with TRBD2. There are 18 residues in the CDR3. V dropped 7 bases and J dropped 0; count of bases not matched to a gene: 14. CDR3 coding DNA: TGTGCCAGCAATCCTCTTACCACCGGGGGGGGAGCCAAAAACATTCAGTACTTC. It is translated as CASNPLTTGGGAKNIQYF.

The V gene is TRBV10-3, the J gene TRBJ1-3; no clear D. The length of the CDR3 is 13 residues. In germline, CDR1 is ENHRY, CDR2 SYGVKD. V lost 10 bases to trimming and J lost 2 bases, with 12 bases between them. The CDR3 sequence: CASRSDTGNTIYF. The CDR3 nucleotides are TGTGCCAGCAGGTCAGACACTGGAAACACCATATATTTT.

This clonotype was seen more than once but under ten times. The rearrangement uses TRBV6-6 and TRBJ1-3, with a tentative D call TRBD1 (6 bases). CDR1 and CDR2 from the germline V gene are MNHNY and SVGAGI (reference sequence). Trimming took off 8 bases at V and 0 bases at J, with 14 bases between the two ends. The CDR3 contains 15 residues. CDR3 loop: CASYRRGDSGNTIYF. The CDR3 region has the DNA TGTGCCAGCTATCGAAGGGGGGACTCTGGAAACACCATATATTTT.

This clonotype came up a few times. The CDR3 region has the DNA TGTGCCAGCAGTAGACTAGCGGGAGACAATGAGCAGTTCTTC. Protein: CASSRLAGDNEQFF. V gene TRBV12-3 or TRBV12-4 combines with J gene TRBJ2-1; 12 nucleotides line up with TRBD2. Trimming cost V 5 bases and J 5 bases; bases outside gene matches: 1. The CDR3 spans 14 residues.